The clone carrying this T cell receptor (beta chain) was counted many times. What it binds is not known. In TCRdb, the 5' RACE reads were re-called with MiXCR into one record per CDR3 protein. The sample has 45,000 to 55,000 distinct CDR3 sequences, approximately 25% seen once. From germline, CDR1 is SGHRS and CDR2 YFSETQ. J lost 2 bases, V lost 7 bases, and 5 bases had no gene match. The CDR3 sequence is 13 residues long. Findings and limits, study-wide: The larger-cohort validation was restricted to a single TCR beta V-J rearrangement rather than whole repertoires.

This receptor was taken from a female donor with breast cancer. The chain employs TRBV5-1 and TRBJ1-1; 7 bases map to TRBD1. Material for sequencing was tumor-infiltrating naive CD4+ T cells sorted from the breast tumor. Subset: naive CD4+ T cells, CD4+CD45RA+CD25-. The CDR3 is CASLAGGNTEAFF. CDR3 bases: TGCGCCAGCCTGGCAGGGGGTAACACTGAAGCTTTCTTT.